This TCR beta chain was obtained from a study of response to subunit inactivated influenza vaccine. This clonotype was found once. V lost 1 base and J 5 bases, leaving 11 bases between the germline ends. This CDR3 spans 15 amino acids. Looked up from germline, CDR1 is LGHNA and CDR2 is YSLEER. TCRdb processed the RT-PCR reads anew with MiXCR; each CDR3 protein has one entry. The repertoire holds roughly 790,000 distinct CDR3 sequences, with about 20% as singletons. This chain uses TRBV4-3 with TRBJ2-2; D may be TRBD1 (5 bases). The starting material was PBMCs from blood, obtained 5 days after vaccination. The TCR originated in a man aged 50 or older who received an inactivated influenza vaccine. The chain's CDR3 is CASSQAQGITGELFF. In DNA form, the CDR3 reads TGCGCCAGCAGCCAAGCCCAGGGTATTACCGGGGAGCTGTTTTTT.